This TCR beta chain comes out of a study of human T cells and chemical hapten exposure. Each CDR3 protein is one row after TCRdb ran MiXCR on the RACE reads. The table includes more than 90,000 distinct CDR3 sequences, roughly an eighth detected once. Time point: patch test 2, 6 weeks after DPC sensitization. Treatment reported: therapeutic diphenylcyclopropenone sensitization with weekly scalp DPC. Per germline, CDR1 MNHEY and CDR2 SMNVEV (reference sequence). Trimming cost V 6 bases and J 0 bases, with 12 bases left between them. The CDR3 is 14 residues long. Many counts were recorded for this clonotype.

Sequenced material: whole blood, taken in connection with sensitization to the hapten diphenylcyclopropenone (DPC). This sequence originates from a woman aged 40 to 50 with alopecia areata. Some clones in this sample may be carry-over from other donors' samples. The gene calls are TRBV27 and TRBJ2-7; D is tentatively TRBD1 or TRBD2 (5 bases each). CDR3 nucleotide sequence: TGTGCCAGCAGCTCCGGGACGAGCTCCTACGAGCAGTACTTC. Residues: CASSSGTSSYEQYF.